The 25 T cell receptor beta chains reported below all come from one sample, sequenced in a study of cytomegalovirus exposure and HLA in healthy donors. Primers included in the PCR were 60 Vbeta and 13 Jbeta primers. The repertoire was sequenced with immunoSEQ multiplex PCR; TCRdb's copy has only in-frame clones and lacks some. Of around 150,000 clones listed, about 79% are singletons. The sample was PBMCs. The receptors originated from a woman aged 50 to 60 in good health and CMV-seropositive.

This clone was seen more than once but under ten times. The genes are TRBV4-3 and TRBJ1-2, with D tentatively TRBD1 (6 bases). The CDR3 consists of 16 residues. CDR1 LGHNA and CDR2 YSLEER come from the germline V gene. Trimming pared 3 bases from V and 8 bases from J, leaving 22 bases between. CDR3 DNA: TGCGCCAGCAGCCACTTGGGAGGGATCGGACAGTCAGGCTACACCTTC. This gives the protein CASSHLGGIGQSGYTF.

In its sample, this clone was seen once. The chain couples TRBV18 to TRBJ2-5; 8 nucleotides line up with TRBD1. In germline, CDR1 is KGHSH, CDR2 LQKENI. Trimming at V came to 3 bases and at J to 2 bases, leaving 2 bases not matched to a gene. This CDR3 contains 14 residues. DNA for the CDR3: TGTGCCAGCTCACCTAGGACAGGGCAAGAGACCCAGTACTTC. Its translation is CASSPRTGQETQYF.

The gene calls are TRBV6-5 and TRBJ1-1; the D is unclear. The V end lost 5 bases, the J end lost 5 bases, and 6 bases lay between the germline ends. The germline CDR1 and CDR2 sequences are MNHEY and SVGAGI. The CDR3 runs to 11 residues. The DNA for the CDR3 is TGTGCCAGCAGTCTCGGGACTGAAGCTTTCTTT. Translation: CASSLGTEAFF.

This clone was seen more than once but under ten times. This chain connects TRBV2 to TRBJ1-4, with D possibly matching TRBD1 (6 bases). This CDR3 has 15 amino acids. The germline V gene has CDR1 SNHLY and CDR2 FYNNEI. V was shortened by 4 bases and J by 4 bases, with 13 bases between the two germline ends. CDR3 amino acids: CASSVGQSSNEKLFF. The DNA for the CDR3 is TGTGCCAGCAGTGTAGGACAGTCAAGTAATGAAAAACTGTTTTTT.

The chain carries TRBV7-9 and TRBJ2-4; 7 bases match TRBD1. The CDR3 runs 15 residues. Trimming took 3 bases from V and 4 from J; bases not matched to a gene: 6. Looked up from germline, CDR1 is SEHNR and CDR2 is FQNEAQ (reference sequence). CDR3 nucleotides: TGTGCCAGCAGCTTTTCGGGACAGAGAAAAAACATTCAGTACTTC. Amino acids: CASSFSGQRKNIQYF.

The CDR3 here is CASRGQGGSGTEAFF. The CDR3 nucleotides read TGTGCCAGCAGGGGACAGGGGGGCTCGGGCACTGAAGCTTTCTTT. The chain carries TRBV7-2 and TRBJ1-1, with 11 bases identical to TRBD1. The CDR3 sequence is 15 residues long. The junction had 7 bases not matched to a gene; V was cut back by 6 bases and J by 4 bases. Germline V gene data show CDR1 as SGHTA and CDR2 as FQGNSA.

This chain uses TRBV19 with TRBJ1-5; 8 positions match TRBD1. V shed 3 bases and J 6 bases; nucleotides not matched to a gene: 16. There are 18 residues in the CDR3. Germline loops: CDR1 LNHDA, CDR2 SQIVND (reference sequence). The CDR3 loop is CASSIPIETGDRSQPQHF. The CDR3 coding sequence is TGTGCCAGTAGTATTCCCATCGAGACAGGGGACAGGAGTCAGCCCCAGCATTTT.

The chain is built from TRBV10-3 and TRBJ1-1; D might be TRBD1 (6 bases). The length of the CDR3 is 14 residues. V shed 3 bases and J shed 0 bases, with 8 bases lying between them. Germline V gene sequence: CDR1 ENHRY, CDR2 SYGVKD. This CDR3 reads CAISEGGMNTEAFF. CDR3 nucleotide sequence: TGTGCCATCAGTGAAGGGGGAATGAACACTGAAGCTTTCTTT.

The V gene is TRBV5-4, the J gene TRBJ2-3, with 12 positions matching TRBD2. The CDR3 length is 16 residues. Germline V gene lookup returns CDR1 SGHNT and CDR2 YYREEE (reference sequence). J lost 6 bases, V lost 3 bases, and 8 bases had no gene match. In DNA, the CDR3 is TGTGCCAGCAGCTCCCCTAGCGGGAGGGCCCTTGATACGCAGTATTTT. Amino acids: CASSSPSGRALDTQYF. The full variable domain, rest sourced from reference TRBV5-4 and TRBJ2-3, is ETGVTQSPTHLIKTRGQQVTLRCSSQSGHNTVSWYQQALGQGPQFIFQYYREEENGRGNFPPRFSGLQFPNYSSELNVNALELDDSALYLCASSSPSGRALDTQYFGPGTRLTVL.

This clone was seen once. One end of the junction does not line up with germline, which may come from a read error. The V call is TRBV19, the J call TRBJ1-1; D possibly corresponds to TRBD1 (5 bases). Germline V gene sequence: CDR1 LNHDA, CDR2 SQIVND (reference sequence). The CDR3 is made up of 14 amino acids. Here the CDR3 DNA reads TGTGCCAGTGGACACAGAGGTTCGAACGCTGAAGCTTTCTTT. Translating it yields CASGHRGSNAEAFF.

The V and J genes are TRBV10-2 and TRBJ2-3; 7 bases are a match to TRBD2. The germline V gene has CDR1 WSHSY and CDR2 SAAADI. V lost 7 bases to trimming and J lost 4 bases; unmatched junction nucleotides: 5. The CDR3 sequence is 13 residues long. The CDR3 coding sequence is TGCGCCAGCAAGGTGGGAGGGCCAGATACGCAGTATTTT. Protein: CASKVGGPDTQYF.

This chain connects TRBV7-2 to TRBJ2-3; D possibly corresponds to TRBD1 (5 bases). The CDR3 is made up of 12 amino acids. Germline lookup yields CDR1 SGHTA and CDR2 FQGNSA. Trimming took 2 bases from V and 6 from J, leaving 6 bases between them. The CDR3, as DNA: TGTGCCAGCAGCTTAAAGGGGGATACGCAGTATTTT. Translation: CASSLKGDTQYF. Complete variable domain (other parts from reference TRBV7-2 and TRBJ2-3): GAGVSQSPSNKVTEKGKDVELRCDPISGHTALYWYRQSLGQGLEFLIYFQGNSAPDKSGLPSDRFSAERTGGSVSTLTIQRTQQEDSAVYLCASSLKGDTQYFGPGTRLTVL.

This rearrangement joins TRBV10-3 to TRBJ1-2; 7 bases align to TRBD1. In germline, CDR1 is ENHRY, CDR2 SYGVKD. With 2 bases clipped from V and 6 bases from J, the junction kept 12 bases outside the gene matches. This CDR3 has 16 amino acids. The chain's CDR3 is CAISETGDRRSDGYTF. CDR3 coding DNA: TGTGCCATCAGTGAGACAGGGGACAGACGATCAGATGGCTACACCTTC.

This clone was recorded only once. This chain uses TRBV18 with TRBJ1-2; 10 bases match TRBD1. The CDR3 has 14 residues. Germline V CDR1 and CDR2: KGHSH, LQKENI. J was trimmed by 8 bases and V by 3 bases; bases with no gene match: 6. CDR3 in DNA: TGTGCCAGCTCACCCCCGGGACAGGGGCTCGGCTACACCTTC. Protein sequence: CASSPPGQGLGYTF.

The V gene is TRBV7-9, the J gene TRBJ2-2, with TRBD2 as a possible D gene (5 bases). V was pared by 1 base and J by 3 bases, with 12 bases between. The germline gives CDR1 SEHNR, CDR2 FQNEAQ (reference sequence). The CDR3 is 16 amino acids. The CDR3 DNA follows: TGTGCCAGCAGCTTAGGAGGTGGGAGCTACACCGGGGAGCTGTTTTTT. This sequence encodes CASSLGGGSYTGELFF.

The chain is built from TRBV9 and TRBJ1-5; D unresolved. The germline CDR1 and CDR2 sequences are SGDLS and YYNGEE. V was clipped by 1 base and J by 4 bases, with 9 bases between them. The CDR3 is made up of 14 amino acids. This CDR3 is CASSVMERNQPQHF. CDR3 bases: TGTGCCAGCAGCGTAATGGAGCGAAATCAGCCCCAGCATTTT.

Only a few counts were recorded for this clone. V is TRBV6-1 and J is TRBJ2-1; TRBD1 agrees at 7 bases. V shed 3 bases, J shed 4 bases, and the junction held 6 bases outside the gene matches. This CDR3 contains 15 residues. Germline V gives CDR1 MNHNS, CDR2 SASEGT. CDR3 sequence (DNA): TGTGCCAGCAGTGAGCAGGGGGTGGGGTACAATGAGCAGTTCTTC. Translated: CASSEQGVGYNEQFF.

The rearrangement links TRBV11-2 to TRBJ1-1, with D unclear. This CDR3 is 14 amino acids long. Germline V gives CDR1 SGHAT, CDR2 FQNNGV. Between the trimmed V and J ends, which lost 1 base and 0 bases, there was a span of 6 bases. DNA of the CDR3: TGTGCCAGCAGCTTAGGCCTAATGAACACTGAAGCTTTCTTT. Protein: CASSLGLMNTEAFF.

This chain links TRBV7-2 with TRBJ1-1; TRBD1 matches at 10 bases. Per the germline V gene, CDR1 is SGHTA and CDR2 is FQGNSA. The CDR3 consists of 16 residues. The V gene end was trimmed by 2 bases and the J gene end by 6 bases; junction bases not matched to a gene: 9. The CDR3 region has the DNA TGTGCCAGCAGCTTACACCCCGGACAGGGGGGATCTGAAGCTTTCTTT. Residues: CASSLHPGQGGSEAFF.

The rearrangement links TRBV2 to TRBJ2-1, with TRBD2 matching 9 bases. The CDR3 totals 15 residues. Germline trimming cut 3 bases from V and 7 bases from J; bases unmatched to any gene: 7. Germline V gene data show CDR1 as SNHLY and CDR2 as FYNNEI. The DNA of the CDR3 is TGTGCCAGCAGTGAGGGCGGGAGGGCCGGAAATGAGCAGTTCTTC. Its translation is CASSEGGRAGNEQFF.

This rearrangement joins TRBV4-1 to TRBJ2-3, with 10 positions matching TRBD2. Trimming at V came to 0 bases and at J to 3 bases, leaving 6 bases not matched to a gene. This CDR3 is 17 amino acids long. CDR1 is MGHRA and CDR2 is YSYEKL in the germline V gene. Here the CDR3 reads CASSQDHGTSETDTQYF. The CDR3, as DNA: TGCGCCAGCAGCCAAGATCATGGGACTAGCGAAACAGATACGCAGTATTTT.

About this clone: The final CDR3 position lacks the conserved phenylalanine or tryptophan, pointing to a likely read error. The chain combines TRBV2 with TRBJ1-5; tentatively, D is TRBD1 (5 bases). The V end was cut by 6 bases, the J end by 1 base, with 10 bases between. Germline V gene lookup returns CDR1 SNHLY and CDR2 FYNNEI. The CDR3 is 14 amino acids. CDR3 nucleotide sequence: TGTGCCAGCAGCGGGGGGATGAGCAATCAGCCCCAGCATGTT. This gives the protein CASSGGMSNQPQHV.

The V and J genes are TRBV4-3 and TRBJ1-2, with D unclear. The V end lost 0 bases, the J end lost 7 bases, and 9 bases lay between the germline ends. Per the germline V gene, CDR1 is LGHNA and CDR2 is YSLEER. This CDR3 region has 13 residues. In DNA, the CDR3 is TGCGCCAGCAGCCAAGATTTCGGTTCTGGCTACACCTTC. Translation: CASSQDFGSGYTF.

This sequence joins TRBV29-1 and TRBJ2-5; D possibly corresponds to TRBD1 (5 bases). CDR1 is SQVTM and CDR2 is ANQGSEA in the germline V gene. The CDR3 contains 13 residues. V dropped 4 bases and J dropped 5 bases, with 14 bases sitting between them. The CDR3 spells CSVAEGVGETQYF. The CDR3 DNA reads as TGCAGCGTTGCGGAAGGGGTGGGGGAGACCCAGTACTTC.

The rearrangement joins TRBV10-3 to TRBJ1-1, with D hard to call. The CDR3 is made up of 14 amino acids. Trimming cost V 2 bases and J 4 bases, with 11 bases left between them. CDR1 is ENHRY, CDR2 SYGVKD, per germline. The CDR3, as DNA: TGTGCCATCAGTGAGGACACCCCGAGCACTGAAGCTTTCTTT. This codes for CAISEDTPSTEAFF.